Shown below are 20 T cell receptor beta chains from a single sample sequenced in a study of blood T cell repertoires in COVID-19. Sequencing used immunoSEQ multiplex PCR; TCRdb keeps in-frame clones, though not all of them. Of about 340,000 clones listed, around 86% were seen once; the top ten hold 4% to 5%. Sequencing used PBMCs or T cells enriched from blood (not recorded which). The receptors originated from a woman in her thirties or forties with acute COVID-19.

The CDR3 region has the DNA TGTGCCAGCTCACCTTCGAGAGGCGGGGAGCTGTTTTTT. Its translation: CASSPSRGGELFF. The V call is TRBV18, the J call TRBJ2-2; D call uncertain. This CDR3 contains 13 residues. V gave up 3 bases and J gave up 7 bases, with 9 bases separating them. Germline CDR1 and CDR2: KGHSH and LQKENI. Looking up the rest from reference TRBV18 and TRBJ2-2 gives the full variable domain: NAGVMQNPRHLVRRRGQEARLRCSPMKGHSHVYWYRQLPEEGLKFMVYLQKENIIDESGMPKERFSAEFPKEGPSILRIQQVVRGDSAAYFCASSPSRGGELFFGEGSRLTVL.

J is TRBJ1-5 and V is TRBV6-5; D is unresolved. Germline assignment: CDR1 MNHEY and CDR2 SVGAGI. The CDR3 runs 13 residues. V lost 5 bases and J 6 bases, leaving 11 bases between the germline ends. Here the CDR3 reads CASSRAAGQPQHF. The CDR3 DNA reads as TGTGCCAGCAGTAGGGCGGCGGGTCAGCCCCAGCATTTT.

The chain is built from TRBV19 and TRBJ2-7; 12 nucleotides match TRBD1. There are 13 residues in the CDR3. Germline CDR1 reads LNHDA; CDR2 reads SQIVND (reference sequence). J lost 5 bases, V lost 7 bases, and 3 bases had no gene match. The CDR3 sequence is CASTGTGGDEQYF. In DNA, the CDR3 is TGTGCCAGTACCGGGACAGGGGGCGACGAGCAGTACTTC.

CDR3 nucleotide sequence: TGTGCCAGCAGCTTAAACTCAAATCCTGGGGCCAACGTCCTGACTTTC. It codes for CASSLNSNPGANVLTF. The rearrangement uses TRBV11-2 and TRBJ2-6; no reliable D call. The germline V gene has CDR1 SGHAT and CDR2 FQNNGV. The CDR3 covers 16 residues. Trimming cost V 2 bases and J 2 bases, with 10 bases left between them.

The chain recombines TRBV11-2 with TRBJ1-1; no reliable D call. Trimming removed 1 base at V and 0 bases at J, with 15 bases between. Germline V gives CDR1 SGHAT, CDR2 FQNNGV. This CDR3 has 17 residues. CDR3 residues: CASSLVPEAWMNTEAFF. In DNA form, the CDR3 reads TGTGCCAGCAGCTTAGTCCCGGAGGCATGGATGAACACTGAAGCTTTCTTT. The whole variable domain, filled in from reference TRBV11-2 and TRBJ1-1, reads EAGVAQSPRYKIIEKRQSVAFWCNPISGHATLYWYQQILGQGPKLLIQFQNNGVVDDSQLPKDRFSAERLKGVDSTLKIQPAKLEDSAVYLCASSLVPEAWMNTEAFFGQGTRLTVV.

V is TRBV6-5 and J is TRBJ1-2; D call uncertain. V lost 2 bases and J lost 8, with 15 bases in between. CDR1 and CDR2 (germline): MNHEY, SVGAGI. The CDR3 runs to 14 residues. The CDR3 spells CASSYGGLGRGYTF. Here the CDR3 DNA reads TGTGCCAGCAGTTACGGCGGTCTGGGTAGGGGCTACACCTTC.

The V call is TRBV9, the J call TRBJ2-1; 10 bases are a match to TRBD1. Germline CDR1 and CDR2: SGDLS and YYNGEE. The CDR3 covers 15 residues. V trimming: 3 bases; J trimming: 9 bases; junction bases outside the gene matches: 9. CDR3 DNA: TGTGCCAGCAGCGGGGGACAGGGGCCCACCTTTGAGCAGTTCTTC. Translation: CASSGGQGPTFEQFF.

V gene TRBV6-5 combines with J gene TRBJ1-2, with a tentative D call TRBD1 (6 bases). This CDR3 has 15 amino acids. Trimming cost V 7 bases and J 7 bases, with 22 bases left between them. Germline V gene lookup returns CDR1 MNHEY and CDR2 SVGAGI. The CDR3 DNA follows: TGTGCCAGCACACGTTCAGGGGCCGCGGCGGCTGGCTACACCTTC. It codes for CASTRSGAAAAGYTF.

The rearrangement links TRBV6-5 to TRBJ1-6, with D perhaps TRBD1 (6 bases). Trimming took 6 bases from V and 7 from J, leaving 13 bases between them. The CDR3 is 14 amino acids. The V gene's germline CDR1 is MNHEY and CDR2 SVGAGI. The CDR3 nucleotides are TGTGCCAGCAGCTCTCGACAGGAAAATTCACCCCTCCACTTT. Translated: CASSSRQENSPLHF.

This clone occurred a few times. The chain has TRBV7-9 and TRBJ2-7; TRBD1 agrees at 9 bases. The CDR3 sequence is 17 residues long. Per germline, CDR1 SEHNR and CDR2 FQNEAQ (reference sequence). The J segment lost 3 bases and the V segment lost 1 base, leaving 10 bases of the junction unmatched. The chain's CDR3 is CASSLGMGTGSIYEQYF. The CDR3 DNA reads TGTGCCAGCAGCTTAGGGATGGGGACAGGGAGCATCTACGAGCAGTACTTC.

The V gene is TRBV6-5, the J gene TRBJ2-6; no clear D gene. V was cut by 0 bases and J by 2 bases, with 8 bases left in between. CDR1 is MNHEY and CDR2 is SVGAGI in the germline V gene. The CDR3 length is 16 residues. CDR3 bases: TGTGCCAGCAGTTACTCGCCGGTAACTGGGGCCAACGTCCTGACTTTC. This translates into CASSYSPVTGANVLTF.

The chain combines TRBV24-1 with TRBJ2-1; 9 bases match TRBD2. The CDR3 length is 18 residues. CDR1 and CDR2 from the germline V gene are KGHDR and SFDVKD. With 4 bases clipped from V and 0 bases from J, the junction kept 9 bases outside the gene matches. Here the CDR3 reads CATSEPGGGVSSYNEQFF. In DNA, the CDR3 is TGTGCCACCAGTGAGCCAGGCGGGGGGGTTTCCTCCTACAATGAGCAGTTCTTC.

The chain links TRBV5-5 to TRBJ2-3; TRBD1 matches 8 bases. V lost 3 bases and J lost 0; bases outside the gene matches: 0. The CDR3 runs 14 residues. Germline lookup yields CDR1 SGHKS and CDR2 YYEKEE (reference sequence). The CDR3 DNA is TGTGCCAGCAGCTGGACAGGGAGCACAGATACGCAGTATTTT. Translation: CASSWTGSTDTQYF.

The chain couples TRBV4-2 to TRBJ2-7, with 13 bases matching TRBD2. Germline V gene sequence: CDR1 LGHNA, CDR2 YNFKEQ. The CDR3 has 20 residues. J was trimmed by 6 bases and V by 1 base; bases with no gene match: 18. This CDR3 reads CASSQVKRGTSGINFGEQYF. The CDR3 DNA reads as TGTGCCAGCAGCCAAGTAAAAAGGGGGACTAGCGGGATTAACTTTGGCGAGCAGTACTTC.

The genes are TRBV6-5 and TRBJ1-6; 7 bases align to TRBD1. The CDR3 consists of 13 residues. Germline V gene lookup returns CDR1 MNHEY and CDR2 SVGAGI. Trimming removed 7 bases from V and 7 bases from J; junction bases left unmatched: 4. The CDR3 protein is CASNRQGNSPLHF. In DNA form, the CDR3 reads TGTGCCAGCAACCGACAGGGAAATTCACCCCTCCACTTT.

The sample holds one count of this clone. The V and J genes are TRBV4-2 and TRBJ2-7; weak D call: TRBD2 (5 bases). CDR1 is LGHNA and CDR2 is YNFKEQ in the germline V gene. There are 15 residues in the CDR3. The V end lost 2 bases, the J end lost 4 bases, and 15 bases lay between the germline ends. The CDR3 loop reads CASSQYQVGMYEQYF. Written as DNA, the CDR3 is TGTGCCAGCAGCCAATATCAGGTCGGGATGTACGAGCAGTACTTC.

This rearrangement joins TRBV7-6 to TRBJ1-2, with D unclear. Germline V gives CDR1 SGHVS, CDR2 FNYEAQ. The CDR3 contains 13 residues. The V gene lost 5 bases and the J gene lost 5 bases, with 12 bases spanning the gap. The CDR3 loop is CASSPGTGYGYTF. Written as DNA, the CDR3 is TGTGCCAGCAGCCCCGGAACGGGATATGGCTACACCTTC.

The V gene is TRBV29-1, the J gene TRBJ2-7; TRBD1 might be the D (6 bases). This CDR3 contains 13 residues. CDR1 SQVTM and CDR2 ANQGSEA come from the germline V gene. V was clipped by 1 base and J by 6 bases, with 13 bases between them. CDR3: CSVEVPPGAEQYF. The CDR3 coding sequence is TGCAGCGTTGAAGTCCCCCCAGGGGCCGAGCAGTACTTC.

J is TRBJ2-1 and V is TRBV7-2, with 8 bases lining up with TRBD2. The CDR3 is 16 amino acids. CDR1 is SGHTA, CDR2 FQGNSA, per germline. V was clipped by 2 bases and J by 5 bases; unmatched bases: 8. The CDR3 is CASSLSLAGGNNEQFF. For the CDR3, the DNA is TGTGCCAGCAGCTTAAGCCTAGCGGGTGGGAACAATGAGCAGTTCTTC.

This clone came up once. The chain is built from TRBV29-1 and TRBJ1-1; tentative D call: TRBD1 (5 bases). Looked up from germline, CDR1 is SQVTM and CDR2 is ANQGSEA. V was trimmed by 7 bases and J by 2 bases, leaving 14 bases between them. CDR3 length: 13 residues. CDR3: CSAPGLRNTEAFF. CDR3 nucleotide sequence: TGCAGCGCCCCAGGGTTGAGAAACACTGAAGCTTTCTTT.